A selection of T cell receptor beta chains follows, all from one sample in a study of radiotherapy plus CTLA-4 blockade in lung cancer. The method was immunoSEQ multiplex PCR; TCRdb's version includes in-frame clones alone and lacks a portion of them. The data contain over 11,000 clones, 70% to 90% of them singletons. The starting material was peripheral blood, obtained from a patient treated with radiotherapy plus ipilimumab. These receptors all come from a human donor with non-small cell lung cancer that progressed on radiotherapy plus ipilimumab. Some clones in this sample may be carry-over from other donors' samples. Each CDR3 is given with its conserved first and last residue. The D gene is left open where the match is weak. Clone sizes are given selectively: once, few, many, or a class where the clone is expanded.

d_call,clone_size,v_call,j_call,cdr3_nt,cdr3_aa
TRBD1,NA,TRBV4-3,TRBJ1-1,TGCGCCAGCAGCCAAGCCACAGGGGCGGGGGGCACTGAAGCTTTCTTT,CASSQATGAGGTEAFF
NA,NA,TRBV15,TRBJ1-1,TGTGCCACCAGGGAGATGGGGGGTAAGGGCACTGAAGCTTTCTTT,CATREMGGKGTEAFF
NA,NA,TRBV18,TRBJ1-5,TGTGCCAGCTCACCGGAGAGGGATCTGGGTCAGCCCCAGCATTTT,CASSPERDLGQPQHF
NA,NA,TRBV7-8,TRBJ2-7,TGTGCCAGCAGCTTAGCGGGGGGACCTAAATCCCCCTACGAGCAGTACTTC,CASSLAGGPKSPYEQYF
NA,NA,TRBV27,TRBJ1-5,TGTGCCAGCAGTTCAAGGGGGTATAGCAATCAGCCCCAGCATTTT,CASSSRGYSNQPQHF
NA,NA,TRBV10-3,TRBJ1-1,TGTGCCATCAGTGAGTCTCCAGGGAACACTGAAGCTTTCTTT,CAISESPGNTEAFF
NA,NA,TRBV25-1,TRBJ2-5,TGTGCCAGCAGTGCGATAAGAGGGCAGGAGACCCAGTACTTC,CASSAIRGQETQYF
NA,NA,TRBV7-9,TRBJ2-7,TGTGCCAGCAGCTCCTCCCCGGTTTCCTACGAGCAGTACTTC,CASSSSPVSYEQYF
TRBD2,NA,TRBV14,TRBJ2-7,TGTGCCAGCAGCCAAGTATCTAGCGGGAGCTACGAGCAGTACTTC,CASSQVSSGSYEQYF
TRBD1,NA,TRBV7-8,TRBJ2-7,TGTGCCAGCAGCCTCCGAACGACAGGGGGCTACGAGCAGTACTTC,CASSLRTTGGYEQYF
TRBD1,NA,TRBV5-1,TRBJ1-4,TGCGCCAGCAGATTAGTGACAGGGCCCTATAATGAAAAACTGTTTTTT,CASRLVTGPYNEKLFF
NA,NA,TRBV4-1,TRBJ1-2,TGCGCCAGCAGCGACGGGACAAGCGGCTACACCTTC,CASSDGTSGYTF
NA,NA,TRBV4-1,TRBJ2-4,TGCGCCAGCAGCCAAGGAGACAGAAACATTCAGTACTTC,CASSQGDRNIQYF
TRBD1,NA,TRBV7-2,TRBJ2-1,TGTGCCAGCAGCCAAATGGGACAGTTCCATGAGCAGTTCTTC,CASSQMGQFHEQFF
NA,NA,TRBV5-1,TRBJ2-1,TGCGCCAGCAGCTTGGCAGAGACAGAGGCTCTCGCCGAGCAGTTCTTC,CASSLAETEALAEQFF
TRBD1,NA,TRBV13,TRBJ2-4,TGTGCCAGCAGCTTAAAACGGCCCGAGGGACAGGAGAAGAAAAACATTCAGTACTTC,CASSLKRPEGQEKKNIQYF
NA,NA,TRBV5-8,TRBJ2-4,TGTGCCACCAAATCGAACGGAGTCCCCAAAAACATTCAGTACTTC,CATKSNGVPKNIQYF
NA,NA,TRBV10-3,TRBJ2-3,TGTGCCATCAGTGGAGGCGGGGATACGCAGTATTTT,CAISGGGDTQYF
TRBD2,NA,TRBV7-2,TRBJ2-1,TGTGCCAGCAGCTTAGCGCCTAGCGGGGGTCAAAATGAGCAGTTCTTC,CASSLAPSGGQNEQFF
TRBD1,few,TRBV6-1,TRBJ1-5,TGTGCCAGTTTGGGGACAGCAAATCAGCCCCAGCATTTT,CASLGTANQPQHF
NA,NA,TRBV7-2,TRBJ2-3,TGTGCCAGCAGCTTGGCGACATCCCGGCAGTATTTT,CASSLATSRQYF
TRBD2,NA,TRBV6-1,TRBJ2-3,TGTGCCAGCAGTGAAGGGAGCGGGGGGGCAGATACGCAGTATTTT,CASSEGSGGADTQYF
NA,NA,TRBV5-5,TRBJ1-3,TGTGCCAGCAGCTTGGGAATGCCGACTACTGGAAACACCATATATTTT,CASSLGMPTTGNTIYF
NA,few,TRBV6-1,TRBJ2-7,TGTGCCAGCAGTGAAAATTTTTGGAGCTCCTACGAGCAGTACTTC,CASSENFWSSYEQYF
TRBD2,NA,TRBV27,TRBJ2-2,TGTGCCAGCAGTCTAGGACTAGCGGGTCACGAGACCGGGGAGCTGTTTTTT,CASSLGLAGHETGELFF
TRBD1,NA,TRBV5-1,TRBJ1-4,TGCGCCAGCAGCGAGAACAGGGGGGCGGGTGAAAAACTGTTTTTT,CASSENRGAGEKLFF
TRBD1,NA,TRBV7-2,TRBJ1-3,TGTGCCAGCAGCTTAGTTCCTGGACAGGGGCGACTCTCTGGAAACACCATATATTTT,CASSLVPGQGRLSGNTIYF
NA,NA,TRBV9,TRBJ2-1,TGTGCCAGCAGCGTAGACGAGAACAATGAGCAGTTCTTC,CASSVDENNEQFF
TRBD1,few,TRBV2,TRBJ1-5,TGTGCCAGCAACCCTAGGACAGGGTATCAGCCCCAGCATTTT,CASNPRTGYQPQHF
NA,NA,TRBV5-1,TRBJ2-7,TGCGCCAGCAGCTTGGAGTCAAGCCGCGGCGAGCAGTACTTC,CASSLESSRGEQYF
NA,NA,TRBV11-1,TRBJ2-1,TGTGCCAGCAGGGGGGCCCACAATGAGCAGTTCTTC,CASRGAHNEQFF
NA,NA,TRBV15,TRBJ2-2,TGTGCCACCAAGGGGGTTCGGGCGGGAGCCACCGGGGAGCTGTTTTTT,CATKGVRAGATGELFF
NA,NA,TRBV5-1,TRBJ1-4,TGCGCCAGCAGCTTGCCCACCAGGGGAAGGGGACCTACAACTAATGAAAAACTGTTTTTT,CASSLPTRGRGPTTNEKLFF
TRBD2,NA,TRBV27,TRBJ2-1,TGTGCCAGCAGTTACTTAGCGGGCCCTCAGCCGAATGAGCAGTTCTTC,CASSYLAGPQPNEQFF
NA,NA,TRBV27,TRBJ1-1,TGTGCCAGCAGTTTATCGTTCCTGGAGGAAGCTTTCTTT,CASSLSFLEEAFF
TRBD1,NA,TRBV7-8,TRBJ1-2,TGTGCCAGCAGCTACCGACAGGGCGCCAACCCACCCTATGGCTACACCTTC,CASSYRQGANPPYGYTF
TRBD1,NA,TRBV10-3,TRBJ2-3,TGTGCCATCAGTCCGGGACAGGGGTTCATTGATACGCAGTATTTT,CAISPGQGFIDTQYF
NA,few,TRBV2,TRBJ1-1,TGTGCCAGCCATGGGAGGGTTTCTCGGGGGAACACTGAAGCTTTCTTT,CASHGRVSRGNTEAFF
TRBD2,NA,TRBV18,TRBJ2-3,TGTGCCAGCTCACTAGCGGGACCAGGAGATACGCAGTATTTT,CASSLAGPGDTQYF
NA,NA,TRBV2,TRBJ2-5,TGTGCCATCAGGGACTACCAAGAGACCCAGTACTTC,CAIRDYQETQYF
NA,NA,TRBV4-1,TRBJ1-2,TGCGCCAGCAGCCCCCCCTTGGGAGGGAGTCATGGCTACACCTTC,CASSPPLGGSHGYTF
TRBD1,NA,TRBV6-8,TRBJ2-1,TGTGCCAGCAGCCAGGACAGGGTCGTGTGGAATGAGCAGTTCTTC,CASSQDRVVWNEQFF
NA,NA,TRBV11-2,TRBJ1-1,TGTGCCAGCAGCACCCACAGGGAGACTGAAGCTTTCTTT,CASSTHRETEAFF
NA,NA,TRBV25-1,TRBJ1-1,TGTGCCAGCATAGGTTCAGGGCTCTCAGGAGCTTTCTTT,CASIGSGLSGAFF
NA,NA,TRBV5-6,TRBJ2-1,TGTGCCAGCAGCTTGTGGCGGAAGTCCTACAATGAGCAGTTCTTC,CASSLWRKSYNEQFF